This T cell receptor (beta chain) was identified in a study of T cells after posttransplantation cyclophosphamide. Worth noting for this clone: Its antigen is as yet unknown.

Peripheral blood was collected from the related graft donor on the marrow donation day. Study-wide results and caveats: TRB clonality was highly associated with recipient CMV seropositivity and reactivation. Skin or GI-infiltrating T cells shared few TRB sequences with blood. Later post-transplant blood repertoires were often dominated by donor CD8+ memory clones.

The CDR3 loop spans 13 amino acids. The repertoire was sequenced with immunoSEQ multiplex PCR; TCRdb's copy has only in-frame clones and lacks some. The table includes roughly 70,000 clones, approximately 92% detected once. The V gene is TRBV1, the J gene TRBJ1-5; the D call in the table, TRBD1, was not verified against the DNA. TRBV1 is a pseudogene segment. This receptor was identified in a woman aged 25 to 39 in good health and a related stem cell transplant donor. The sequenced material came from PBMCs. In DNA, the CDR3 is TGCACCAGACGGGACAGGCCCAATCAGCCCCAGCATTTT. This encodes CTRRDRPNQPQHF.